These T cell receptor beta chains were read from a single sample in a study of blood T cells in healthy people across ages. Via MiXCR, TCRdb re-called the 5' RACE reads, giving one row per CDR3 protein. The table lists approximately 780,000 distinct CDR3 sequences, 20% to 30% of them singletons. The same sample was also studied in work on T cells of mothers and their children.

The sequencing input was blood. These receptors were taken from a boy younger than 18 in good health. CDR3s include the opening cysteine and the closing phenylalanine or tryptophan. Fields, in order: clone size, J gene, D gene, V gene, CDR3 protein, CDR3 DNA. D genes are given only for firm matches. Clone size is not always given. Where it is, it says once, few, many or a class for expanded clones.

abundance: many; j_gene: TRBJ2-7; d_gene: TRBD1; v_gene: TRBV12-3/TRBV12-4; CDR3aa: CASSSGTASYEQYF; CDR3nt: TGCGCCAGCAGCTCCGGGACAGCCTCCTACGAGCAGTACTTC
abundance: -; j_gene: TRBJ2-1; d_gene: -; v_gene: TRBV28; CDR3aa: CASSFPGRVEQFF; CDR3nt: TGTGCCAGCAGTTTTCCAGGCCGAGTGGAGCAGTTCTTC
abundance: -; j_gene: TRBJ1-2; d_gene: -; v_gene: TRBV7-9; CDR3aa: CASSNHYTDNYGYTF; CDR3nt: TGTGCCAGCAGCAACCACTACACCGATAACTATGGCTACACCTTC
abundance: once; j_gene: TRBJ2-1; d_gene: TRBD1; v_gene: TRBV5-1; CDR3aa: CASGLGDSVYNEQFF; CDR3nt: TGCGCCAGCGGCTTGGGGGACAGCGTTTACAATGAGCAGTTCTTC
abundance: few; j_gene: TRBJ1-4; d_gene: -; v_gene: TRBV28; CDR3aa: CAGSLLEGIEKLFF; CDR3nt: TGTGCCGGCAGTTTGTTGGAGGGTATTGAAAAACTGTTTTTT
abundance: few; j_gene: TRBJ2-1; d_gene: -; v_gene: TRBV27; CDR3aa: CASSMTHNEQFF; CDR3nt: TGTGCCAGCAGTATGACCCACAATGAGCAGTTCTTC
abundance: -; j_gene: TRBJ2-1; d_gene: -; v_gene: TRBV13; CDR3aa: CASSSASEQFF; CDR3nt: TGTGCCAGCAGCTCCGCCAGTGAGCAGTTCTTC
abundance: -; j_gene: TRBJ2-7; d_gene: -; v_gene: TRBV9; CDR3aa: CASSVVPSYEQYF; CDR3nt: TGTGCCAGCAGCGTAGTCCCCTCCTACGAGCAGTACTTC
abundance: few; j_gene: TRBJ2-7; d_gene: -; v_gene: TRBV6-1; CDR3aa: CASNLRDPYEQYF; CDR3nt: TGTGCCAGCAACCTACGGGACCCCTACGAGCAGTACTTC
abundance: -; j_gene: TRBJ2-1; d_gene: -; v_gene: TRBV12-3/TRBV12-4; CDR3aa: CASSRATYNEQFF; CDR3nt: TGTGCCAGCAGTCGGGCGACCTACAATGAGCAGTTCTTC
abundance: few; j_gene: TRBJ2-2; d_gene: TRBD1; v_gene: TRBV5-1; CDR3aa: CASSSGTGLFGELFF; CDR3nt: TGCGCCAGCAGCTCCGGGACAGGGCTTTTCGGGGAGCTGTTTTTT
abundance: -; j_gene: TRBJ2-3; d_gene: -; v_gene: TRBV7-9; CDR3aa: CASSLVGVLADTQYF; CDR3nt: TGTGCCAGCAGCTTAGTCGGGGTGCTCGCAGATACGCAGTATTTT
abundance: few; j_gene: TRBJ2-1; d_gene: -; v_gene: TRBV7-6; CDR3aa: CASSSWTNEQFF; CDR3nt: TGTGCCAGCAGCTCCTGGACCAATGAGCAGTTCTTC
abundance: few; j_gene: TRBJ2-7; d_gene: -; v_gene: TRBV15; CDR3aa: CATSRPGYYEQYF; CDR3nt: TGTGCCACCAGCAGACCGGGGTACTACGAGCAGTACTTC
abundance: few; j_gene: TRBJ2-7; d_gene: -; v_gene: TRBV6-1; CDR3aa: CASSESRAYEQYF; CDR3nt: TGTGCCAGCAGTGAATCCAGGGCCTACGAGCAGTACTTC
abundance: once; j_gene: TRBJ2-7; d_gene: -; v_gene: TRBV7-3; CDR3aa: CASSLTAQGNEQYF; CDR3nt: TGTGCCAGCAGCTTAACGGCGCAGGGGAACGAGCAGTACTTC
abundance: -; j_gene: TRBJ2-3; d_gene: TRBD2; v_gene: TRBV20-1; CDR3aa: CSARVAGSTDTQYF; CDR3nt: TGCAGTGCTAGAGTAGCGGGGAGCACAGATACGCAGTATTTT
abundance: once; j_gene: TRBJ1-3; d_gene: -; v_gene: TRBV20-1; CDR3aa: CSAGSSGRNTIYF; CDR3nt: TGCAGTGCTGGATCCTCTGGGAGAAACACCATATATTTT
abundance: few; j_gene: TRBJ2-5; d_gene: -; v_gene: TRBV5-1; CDR3aa: CASSQGGPGETQYF; CDR3nt: TGCGCCAGCTCGCAGGGGGGGCCAGGGGAGACCCAGTACTTC
abundance: few; j_gene: TRBJ2-2; d_gene: -; v_gene: TRBV20-1; CDR3aa: CSARGTGAGELFF; CDR3nt: TGCAGTGCTAGGGGAACAGGAGCCGGGGAGCTGTTTTTT
abundance: few; j_gene: TRBJ2-5; d_gene: -; v_gene: TRBV12-3/TRBV12-4; CDR3aa: CASSLAQSSLETQYF; CDR3nt: TGTGCCAGCAGTTTAGCGCAGTCTAGCCTGGAGACCCAGTACTTC
abundance: few; j_gene: TRBJ1-3; d_gene: -; v_gene: TRBV28; CDR3aa: CASIRAGLHSGNTIYF; CDR3nt: TGTGCCAGCATCCGGGCGGGACTCCACTCTGGAAACACCATATATTTT
abundance: -; j_gene: TRBJ1-3; d_gene: -; v_gene: TRBV6-7; CDR3aa: CASSSPSRSGNTIYF; CDR3nt: TGTGCCAGCAGTTCCCCCAGCCGCTCTGGAAACACCATATATTTT
abundance: -; j_gene: TRBJ2-1; d_gene: TRBD2; v_gene: TRBV6-6; CDR3aa: CASSSQRGSYNEQFF; CDR3nt: TGTGCCAGCTCCTCACAGCGGGGGAGTTACAATGAGCAGTTCTTC
abundance: -; j_gene: TRBJ2-1; d_gene: -; v_gene: TRBV5-1; CDR3aa: CASRSMGSNNEQFF; CDR3nt: TGCGCCAGCAGAAGTATGGGCAGTAACAATGAGCAGTTCTTC
abundance: -; j_gene: TRBJ2-1; d_gene: -; v_gene: TRBV6-2/TRBV6-3; CDR3aa: CASSYPVGGGRLTEQFF; CDR3nt: TGTGCCAGCAGTTACCCGGTAGGCGGGGGCCGACTTACTGAGCAGTTCTTC
abundance: -; j_gene: TRBJ2-7; d_gene: TRBD1; v_gene: TRBV19; CDR3aa: CASSREQGAYEQYF; CDR3nt: TGTGCCAGTAGTAGAGAACAGGGGGCCTACGAGCAGTACTTC
abundance: few; j_gene: TRBJ2-4; d_gene: -; v_gene: TRBV30; CDR3aa: CAWSVLQDIQYF; CDR3nt: TGTGCCTGGAGTGTCCTGCAAGACATTCAGTACTTC
abundance: -; j_gene: TRBJ2-7; d_gene: TRBD1; v_gene: TRBV7-9; CDR3aa: CASSFRDREAYEQYF; CDR3nt: TGTGCCAGCAGCTTCCGTGACAGGGAAGCTTACGAGCAGTACTTC
abundance: -; j_gene: TRBJ1-4; d_gene: -; v_gene: TRBV4-2; CDR3aa: CASSQVSQGLEKLFF; CDR3nt: TGTGCCAGCAGCCAAGTATCCCAGGGCCTAGAAAAACTGTTTTTT
abundance: few; j_gene: TRBJ2-4; d_gene: TRBD1; v_gene: TRBV7-2; CDR3aa: CASSSTGISGQADLAKNIQYF; CDR3nt: TGTGCCAGCAGCTCGACCGGGATTTCGGGACAGGCGGATCTAGCCAAAAACATTCAGTACTTC
abundance: -; j_gene: TRBJ2-2; d_gene: -; v_gene: TRBV18; CDR3aa: CASSPIFAAVTNTGELFF; CDR3nt: TGTGCCAGCTCACCAATTTTCGCAGCGGTCACGAACACCGGGGAGCTGTTTTTT
abundance: -; j_gene: TRBJ1-5; d_gene: -; v_gene: TRBV2; CDR3aa: CASSDRVGGPNQPQHF; CDR3nt: TGTGCCAGCAGTGACAGGGTCGGGGGGCCTAATCAGCCCCAGCATTTT
abundance: once; j_gene: TRBJ1-1; d_gene: TRBD1; v_gene: TRBV6-5; CDR3aa: CASSYGATGNAEAFF; CDR3nt: TGTGCCAGCAGTTACGGGGCGACAGGGAACGCTGAAGCTTTCTTT
abundance: few; j_gene: TRBJ1-2; d_gene: TRBD1; v_gene: TRBV2; CDR3aa: CASRRTGVLRGYTF; CDR3nt: TGTGCCAGCAGGCGGACAGGGGTTTTGCGGGGCTACACCTTC
abundance: -; j_gene: TRBJ2-1; d_gene: -; v_gene: TRBV25-1; CDR3aa: CASGPSSETQFF; CDR3nt: TGTGCCAGCGGTCCTAGCTCCGAGACCCAGTTCTTC
abundance: few; j_gene: TRBJ1-4; d_gene: -; v_gene: TRBV2; CDR3aa: CASSELSPRGEKLFF; CDR3nt: TGTGCCAGCAGTGAGCTCTCTCCTCGTGGGGAAAAACTGTTTTTT
abundance: -; j_gene: TRBJ1-5; d_gene: -; v_gene: TRBV11-2; CDR3aa: CASSLDMGYNQPQHF; CDR3nt: TGTGCCAGCAGCTTAGATATGGGTTACAATCAGCCCCAGCATTTT
abundance: few; j_gene: TRBJ2-1; d_gene: -; v_gene: TRBV7-2; CDR3aa: CASSPSGRPRYNEQFF; CDR3nt: TGTGCCAGCAGCCCCAGTGGCAGGCCCCGATACAATGAGCAGTTCTTC
abundance: -; j_gene: TRBJ1-1; d_gene: -; v_gene: TRBV27; CDR3aa: CASSLYPPYTEGNTEAFF; CDR3nt: TGTGCCAGCAGTTTATATCCCCCATATACAGAGGGGAACACTGAAGCTTTCTTT
abundance: few; j_gene: TRBJ1-2; d_gene: TRBD1; v_gene: TRBV29-1; CDR3aa: CSARGQGVAGYTF; CDR3nt: TGCAGCGCCCGGGGACAGGGAGTGGCTGGCTACACCTTC
abundance: -; j_gene: TRBJ1-4; d_gene: -; v_gene: TRBV11-2; CDR3aa: CASSSNGATNEKLFF; CDR3nt: TGTGCCAGCAGCTCGAACGGTGCAACTAATGAAAAACTGTTTTTT
abundance: many; j_gene: TRBJ1-3; d_gene: -; v_gene: TRBV12-3/TRBV12-4; CDR3aa: CASSLTGLTSSGNTIYF; CDR3nt: TGTGCCAGCAGTTTGACAGGATTAACCTCCTCTGGAAACACCATATATTTT
abundance: few; j_gene: TRBJ2-1; d_gene: -; v_gene: TRBV28; CDR3aa: CASSQTGIRTAYNEQFF; CDR3nt: TGTGCCAGCAGTCAAACCGGGATTAGGACAGCCTACAATGAGCAGTTCTTC
abundance: -; j_gene: TRBJ1-5; d_gene: TRBD1; v_gene: TRBV20-1; CDR3aa: CSARQGATSQPQHF; CDR3nt: TGCAGTGCTAGACAGGGGGCGACCAGTCAGCCCCAGCATTTT